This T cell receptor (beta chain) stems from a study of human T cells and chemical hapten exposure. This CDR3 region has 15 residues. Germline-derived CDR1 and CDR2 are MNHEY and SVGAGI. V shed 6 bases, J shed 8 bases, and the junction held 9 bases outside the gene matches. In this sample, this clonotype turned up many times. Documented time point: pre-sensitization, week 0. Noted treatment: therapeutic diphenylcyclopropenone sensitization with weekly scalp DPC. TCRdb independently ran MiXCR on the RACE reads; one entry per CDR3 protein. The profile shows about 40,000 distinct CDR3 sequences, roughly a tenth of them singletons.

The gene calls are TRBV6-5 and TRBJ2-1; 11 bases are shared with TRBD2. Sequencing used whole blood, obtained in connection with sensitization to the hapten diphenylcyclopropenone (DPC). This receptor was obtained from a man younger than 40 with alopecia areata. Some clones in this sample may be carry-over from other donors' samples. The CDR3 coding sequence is TGTGCCAGCAGGCCTATAGCGGGAGGGCCGTATGAGCAGTTCTTC. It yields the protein CASRPIAGGPYEQFF.